This T cell receptor beta chain was found in a study of T cells in narcolepsy. General study findings and limits: Reportedly, autoreactive clonotypes were serially detected in patients' blood but not controls'.

Trimming took 6 bases from V and 5 from J; bases not matched to a gene: 7. From germline, CDR1 is MNHNS and CDR2 SASEGT. The CDR3 is made up of 13 amino acids. Produced via immunoSEQ multiplex PCR; TCRdb's table is partial and in-frame only. This sample has 25,000 to 40,000 clones, with 75% to 90% found just once. On this clone itself: Its antigen is currently unknown.

J is TRBJ2-7 and V is TRBV6-1; 7 bases align to TRBD1. Sequencing was done on a sample of CD45RA- memory CD4+ T cells from PBMCs. This sequence originates from a human donor with narcolepsy. CDR3 in amino acids: CASRILTGNEQYF. The CDR3 region has the DNA TGTGCCAGCAGAATCTTGACAGGGAACGAGCAGTACTTC.